The rows below give T cell receptor beta chains drawn from one sample of a study of PD-L1 blockade in urothelial cancer. Data came from immunoSEQ multiplex PCR; TCRdb stores just in-frame clones and leaves some out. Among fewer than 45,000 clones listed, around 82% were seen once. The specimen comprised PBMCs, sampled around atezolizumab (anti-PD-L1) treatment. These receptor sequences come from a man in his sixties or seventies with urothelial cancer. The CDR3 runs from the conserved cysteine through the conserved F or W. Fields, in order: CDR3 protein, CDR3 DNA, D gene, clone size, J gene, V gene. A D gene is named only where the DNA matches it firmly. The listing skips clone size in some rows; elsewhere it reads once, few, many or a size class.

CASSSLPGGGYTF,TGTGCCAGCAGCTCTCTCCCCGGGGGGGGCTACACCTTC,.,few,TRBJ1-2,TRBV7-9
CASSASSGSYNEQFF,TGTGCCAGCAGTGCCTCTAGCGGATCCTACAATGAGCAGTTCTTC,TRBD2,.,TRBJ2-1,TRBV28
CASSSNTIRAGLGEQYF,TGTGCCAGCAGTTCCAATACCATCAGGGCAGGGTTAGGCGAGCAGTACTTC,.,few,TRBJ2-7,TRBV28
CASSQGDRGLYEQYF,TGTGCCAGCAGCCAAGGGGACAGGGGGCTTTACGAGCAGTACTTC,TRBD1,.,TRBJ2-7,TRBV4-2
CASSPWEVPRWGNQPQHF,TGTGCCAGCAGCCCCTGGGAGGTCCCCCGGTGGGGCAATCAGCCCCAGCATTTT,.,.,TRBJ1-5,TRBV21-1
CAWSVQAGGVGKQYF,TGTGCCTGGAGTGTACAGGCGGGGGGCGTGGGGAAGCAGTACTTC,TRBD2,.,TRBJ2-7,TRBV30
CASSVMAGVGGELFF,TGTGCCAGCAGCGTTATGGCTGGAGTGGGCGGGGAGCTGTTTTTT,.,few,TRBJ2-2,TRBV9
CASSPNKGSGGEQYF,TGTGCCAGCTCTCCCAATAAGGGGTCCGGCGGCGAGCAGTACTTC,.,.,TRBJ2-7,TRBV18
CASSLALQAGHIYNEQFF,TGTGCCAGCAGCTTGGCTCTCCAGGCCGGTCATATTTACAATGAGCAGTTCTTC,.,.,TRBJ2-1,TRBV5-5
CASSLWSSREGNEQFF,TGTGCCAGCAGTCTTTGGAGCTCGCGGGAGGGAAATGAGCAGTTCTTC,TRBD2,.,TRBJ2-1,TRBV28
CASSPGTRRLSEQFF,TGTGCCAGCAGCCCCGGGACTAGGAGACTCTCTGAGCAGTTCTTC,TRBD2,.,TRBJ2-1,TRBV7-8
CASSVTFVTSGTYNEQFF,TGTGCCAGCAGCGTTACCTTTGTGACTAGCGGAACCTACAATGAGCAGTTCTTC,TRBD2,.,TRBJ2-1,TRBV9
CAISSFTSGGDEQFF,TGTGCCATCAGTTCTTTCACTAGCGGGGGGGATGAGCAGTTCTTC,TRBD2,medium-sized,TRBJ2-1,TRBV10-3
CASSLGGSSYNSPLHF,TGTGCCAGCAGTTTAGGGGGGAGCTCCTATAATTCACCCCTCCACTTT,.,.,TRBJ1-6,TRBV27
CASGQGLNYGYTF,TGCGCCAGTGGACAGGGACTTAACTATGGCTACACCTTC,TRBD1,.,TRBJ1-2,TRBV5-1